This T cell receptor (beta chain) was found in a study of OX40 agonist ivuxolimab in advanced cancers. Study-wide context: Partial responses were achieved by three patients: one hepatocellular carcinoma, two cutaneous melanoma.

The protocol was immunoSEQ multiplex PCR, while the TCRdb copy is restricted to in-frame clones and leaves out a portion. The sample yields fewer than 80,000 clones, around four fifths seen once. The V end was cut by 1 base, the J end by 2 bases, with 9 bases between. Germline CDR1 reads LNHNV; CDR2 reads YYDKDF (reference sequence). The CDR3 runs 15 residues. This sequence originates from an adult with an advanced solid tumor such as melanoma, head and neck, liver or kidney cancer. Sequenced material: CD4+ or CD8+ T cells sorted from blood, taken in a trial of the OX40 agonist ivuxolimab. The chain employs TRBV15 and TRBJ2-1; D might be TRBD1 (5 bases). CDR3 sequence reads: CATSRARQPYNEQFF. The CDR3 DNA sequence: TGTGCCACCAGCAGAGCGAGACAGCCCTACAATGAGCAGTTCTTC.